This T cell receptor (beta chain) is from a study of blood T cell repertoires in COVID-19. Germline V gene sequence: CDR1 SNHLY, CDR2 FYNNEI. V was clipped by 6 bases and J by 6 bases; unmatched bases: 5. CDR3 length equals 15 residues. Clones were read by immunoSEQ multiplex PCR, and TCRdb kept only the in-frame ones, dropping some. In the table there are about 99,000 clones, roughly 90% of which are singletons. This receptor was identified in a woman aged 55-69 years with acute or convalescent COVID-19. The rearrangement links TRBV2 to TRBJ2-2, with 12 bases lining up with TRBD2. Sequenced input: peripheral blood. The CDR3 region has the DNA TGTGCCAGCAGGGCGACTAGCGGGAGATCCGGGGAGCTGTTTTTT. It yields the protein CASRATSGRSGELFF.